These 17 T cell receptor beta chains originate from one sample sequenced in a study of T cell responses to AZD1222 COVID-19 vaccine (dated by TCRdb to the early 2020s). The protocol used for the library was the immunoSEQ multiplex PCR assay. Imported from immuneACCESS, the table was reduced by TCRdb to in-frame sequences with V and J called. These copies leave out some clones; in studies compared against another copy, an unresolved V gene accounts for under half, and the cause of the remainder is not known. The sample profile shows under 150,000 clones; about 93% of them were found once. The ten top clones hold around 5.1% of the sample. The time point label corresponds to: baseline before first vaccination. Sequenced material: peripheral blood, taken on day 0 of AZD1222 vaccination. Source of these receptors: an adult in good health.

This sequence joins TRBV30 and TRBJ2-3; the D is unclear. The CDR3 extends over 13 amino acids. Trimming pared 0 bases from V and 2 bases from J, leaving 6 bases between. Germline CDR1 is GTSNPN and CDR2 is SVGIG (reference sequence). For the CDR3, the DNA is TGTGCCTGGAGTGTCTCTGACACAGATACGCAGTATTTT. It encodes CAWSVSDTDTQYF.

The count of this clone is one. The chain recombines TRBV5-4 with TRBJ1-3; possible D gene TRBD1, 5 bases. CDR1 SGHNT and CDR2 YYREEE come from the germline V gene (reference sequence). The CDR3 contains 15 residues. Deletions cut 0 bases from V and 0 bases from J, with 7 bases between. Written as DNA, the CDR3 is TGTGCCAGCAGCTTGGTGGGGACCTCTGGAAACACCATATATTTT. Protein product: CASSLVGTSGNTIYF.

This chain connects TRBV7-9 to TRBJ2-3, with 8 positions matching TRBD2. The CDR3 is made up of 15 amino acids. J gave up 4 bases and V 0 bases, and 3 bases lay outside the gene matches. Germline V gene data show CDR1 as SEHNR and CDR2 as FQNEAQ (reference sequence). CDR3 DNA: TGTGCCAGCAGCTTAGCCGGGAGGGGGTCAGATACGCAGTATTTT. The encoded protein is CASSLAGRGSDTQYF.

The chain combines TRBV12-2 with TRBJ1-1; no DNA check was done on the table's D call, TRBD1. TRBV12-2 is recorded as a pseudogene. This CDR3 comprises 12 residues. This CDR3 reads CASPSGNTEAFF. Here the CDR3 DNA reads TGTGCAAGTCCCTCAGGGAACACTGAAGCTTTCTTT.

The rearrangement joins TRBV2 to TRBJ2-3; 10 bases agree with TRBD2. Germline assignment: CDR1 SNHLY and CDR2 FYNNEI. V dropped 4 bases and J dropped 5; count of bases not matched to a gene: 12. The CDR3 is 17 residues long. For the CDR3, the DNA is TGTGCCAGCAGTGTGGGGGGGAGACTAGCGGGTTTAGATACGCAGTATTTT. This translates into CASSVGGRLAGLDTQYF.

This clone appeared a single time. The chain uses TRBV19 and TRBJ2-3, with a tentative D call TRBD2 (6 bases). CDR1 is LNHDA, CDR2 SQIVND, per germline (reference sequence). The V and J ends lost 5 bases and 10 bases respectively, with 16 bases between them. This CDR3 comprises 13 residues. The DNA for the CDR3 is TGTGCCAGTAGTCCCACCTCCCGGGACTCGCAGTATTTT. Its protein is CASSPTSRDSQYF.

The chain recombines TRBV7-6 with TRBJ2-7, with 9 nucleotides matching TRBD2. Looked up from germline, CDR1 is SGHVS and CDR2 is FNYEAQ. Trimming took 2 bases from V and 4 from J; bases not matched to a gene: 6. This CDR3 has 15 residues. The DNA for the CDR3 is TGTGCCAGCAGCTTACGACTAGCGGCCACTTACGAGCAGTACTTC. Translating it yields CASSLRLAATYEQYF.

Comment on this clone: One end of the junction varies from germline; a read error may be responsible. The sample has other DNA sequences that encode this CDR3 too. This chain connects TRBV5-8 to TRBJ2-2; 9 positions match TRBD1. The V gene's germline CDR1 is SGHTS and CDR2 YDEGEE. The CDR3 is 17 amino acids. The CDR3 protein is CASSYRGLNYNTGELFF. The CDR3 DNA sequence: TGTGCCAGCAGCTACAGGGGGCTTAACTATAACACCGGGGAGCTATTTTTT.

This clone appeared a few times. V is TRBV15 and J is TRBJ1-6; 9 positions agree with TRBD1. The CDR3 loop spans 16 amino acids. After removal of 2 bases from V and 10 bases from J, the junction contained 9 bases not matched to a gene. Germline assignment: CDR1 LNHNV and CDR2 YYDKDF (reference sequence). CDR3 residues: CATSRSGTGSESPLHF. CDR3 nucleotides: TGTGCCACCAGCAGATCGGGGACAGGGTCAGAGTCACCCCTCCACTTT.

This clone was counted a single time. The genes are TRBV7-2 and TRBJ2-5, with TRBD2 matching 9 bases. The CDR3 loop spans 14 amino acids. The ends lost 5 bases at V and 1 base at J; junction bases unmatched: 2. Germline-derived CDR1 and CDR2 are SGHTA and FQGNSA. CDR3 sequence: CASSAGGPQETQYF. The CDR3 DNA sequence: TGTGCCAGCAGCGCGGGGGGGCCCCAAGAGACCCAGTACTTC.

The chain is built from TRBV7-9 and TRBJ1-3; TRBD1 matches 9 bases. V shed 5 bases, J shed 4 bases, and the junction held 12 bases outside the gene matches. Germline V CDR1 and CDR2: SEHNR, FQNEAQ (reference sequence). The CDR3 is 17 residues long. The chain's CDR3 is CASSASGTGLLGNTIYF. The CDR3 DNA reads as TGTGCCAGCAGCGCTTCCGGGACAGGGCTTTTGGGAAACACCATATATTTT.

This clone was seen once. The CDR3 loop is CASSQVAYGETQYF. The CDR3 region has the DNA TGCGCCAGCAGCCAAGTCGCCTACGGAGAGACCCAGTACTTC. This chain joins TRBV4-3 and TRBJ2-5; no reliable D call. Germline V lookup: CDR1 LGHNA, CDR2 YSLEER. The V gene lost 1 base and the J gene lost 4 bases, with 10 bases spanning the gap. The CDR3 is 14 amino acids.

This chain joins TRBV5-4 and TRBJ2-7; D is possibly TRBD2 (5 bases). This CDR3 has 15 residues. The germline V gene has CDR1 SGHNT and CDR2 YYREEE (reference sequence). Trimming took off 1 base at V and 1 base at J, with 12 bases between the two ends. The DNA for the CDR3 is TGTGCCAGCAGCTTGTTACCGGGGTCATCCTACGAGCAGTACTTC. Translated: CASSLLPGSSYEQYF.

This chain connects TRBV7-2 to TRBJ2-1; no clear D gene. Germline V gene lookup returns CDR1 SGHTA and CDR2 FQGNSA. This CDR3 is built from 15 residues. V lost 5 bases and J lost 1, with 12 bases in between. The CDR3 protein is CASSPPANSYNEQFF. The CDR3 DNA reads as TGTGCCAGCAGCCCGCCAGCGAATTCCTACAATGAGCAGTTCTTC.

V and J are TRBV7-9 and TRBJ1-4, with D uncertain. V was pared by 3 bases and J by 8 bases, with 10 bases between. Germline CDR1 is SEHNR and CDR2 is FQNEAQ (reference sequence). The CDR3 runs to 13 residues. The CDR3 reads CASSFDIGEKLFF. The CDR3 nucleotides are TGTGCCAGCAGCTTTGACATAGGGGAAAAACTGTTTTTT.

The chain couples TRBV7-2 to TRBJ1-2; no definite D call. The germline V gene has CDR1 SGHTA and CDR2 FQGNSA. The CDR3 runs to 14 residues. V dropped 5 bases and J dropped 0 bases, with 10 bases sitting between them. CDR3 sequence: CASSTDDSNYGYTF. The CDR3 DNA follows: TGTGCCAGCAGCACGGATGACTCTAACTATGGCTACACCTTC. The full variable domain, with the rest looked up from reference TRBV7-2 and TRBJ1-2, is GAGVSQSPSNKVTEKGKDVELRCDPISGHTALYWYRQSLGQGLEFLIYFQGNSAPDKSGLPSDRFSAERTGGSVSTLTIQRTQQEDSAVYLCASSTDDSNYGYTFGSGTRLTVV.

This chain links TRBV9 with TRBJ1-4; D is uncertain. Germline-derived CDR1 and CDR2 are SGDLS and YYNGEE. There are 15 residues in the CDR3. Trimming took off 3 bases at V and 0 bases at J, with 9 bases between the two ends. The CDR3, as DNA: TGTGCCAGCAGCGCACAAGGAGCAACTAATGAAAAACTGTTTTTT. It translates to CASSAQGATNEKLFF. Based on the CDR3 plus reference TRBV9 and TRBJ1-4, the full variable domain is DSGVTQTPKHLITATGQRVTLRCSPRSGDLSVYWYQQSLDQGLQFLIQYYNGEERAKGNILERFSAQQFPDLHSELNLSSLELGDSALYFCASSAQGATNEKLFFGSGTQLSVL.